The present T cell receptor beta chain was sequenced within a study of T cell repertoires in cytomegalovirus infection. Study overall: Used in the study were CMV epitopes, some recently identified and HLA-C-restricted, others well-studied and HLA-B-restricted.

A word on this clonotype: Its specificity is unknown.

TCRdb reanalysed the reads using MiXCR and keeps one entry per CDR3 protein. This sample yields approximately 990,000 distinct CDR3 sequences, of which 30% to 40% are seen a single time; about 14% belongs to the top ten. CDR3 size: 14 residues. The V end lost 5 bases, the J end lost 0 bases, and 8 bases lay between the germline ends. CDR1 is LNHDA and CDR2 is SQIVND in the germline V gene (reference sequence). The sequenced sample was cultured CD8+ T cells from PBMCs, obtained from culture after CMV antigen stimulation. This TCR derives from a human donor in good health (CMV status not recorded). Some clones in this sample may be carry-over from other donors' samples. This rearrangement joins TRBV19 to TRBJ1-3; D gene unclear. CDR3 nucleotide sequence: TGTGCCAGTAGTCAGGCCGACTCTGGAAACACCATATATTTT. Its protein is CASSQADSGNTIYF.